Each of the 5 T cell receptor beta chains below was sequenced from the same sample in a study of PD-L1 blockade in urothelial cancer. Profiled with immunoSEQ multiplex PCR; TCRdb holds only in-frame clones, not every one. This repertoire shows roughly 49,000 clones, 70% to 90% found once; its top ten account for less than 8%. Material: PBMCs, obtained around atezolizumab (anti-PD-L1) treatment. These receptor sequences come from a man aged 55 to 70 with urothelial cancer.

The rearrangement uses TRBV7-2 and TRBJ1-1; possibly TRBD1 for D (6 bases). The CDR3 is 18 amino acids. The V end was cut by 0 bases, the J end by 4 bases, with 21 bases between. Germline CDR1 SGHTA, CDR2 FQGNSA. The CDR3 DNA reads as TGTGCCAGCAGCTTAGCGAGGCAAGCAGGGGCACGGGGCACTGAAGCTTTCTTT. Protein sequence: CASSLARQAGARGTEAFF.

The chain links TRBV5-6 to TRBJ1-2; D not certain. The CDR3 is 12 amino acids. V was trimmed by 3 bases and J by 7 bases, leaving 10 bases between them. The germline CDR1 and CDR2 sequences are SGHDT and YYEEEE. The CDR3 DNA sequence: TGTGCCAGCAGCTCGGTAGAAGTTGGCTACACCTTC. Translated: CASSSVEVGYTF.

This chain connects TRBV10-3 to TRBJ1-1; 7 bases fit TRBD1. Germline-derived CDR1 and CDR2 are ENHRY and SYGVKD. The CDR3 has 13 residues. Trimming took 5 bases from V and 1 from J; bases not matched to a gene: 1. The CDR3 here is CAISRTGNTEAFF. The CDR3 DNA reads TGTGCCATCAGTCGGACAGGGAACACTGAAGCTTTCTTT.

In its sample, this clone was seen once. The chain has TRBV11-2 and TRBJ2-7; D remains unclear. The ends were cut back, 5 bases at V and 3 bases at J, with 11 bases in the middle. In germline, CDR1 is SGHAT, CDR2 FQNNGV. CDR3 size: 13 residues. The DNA of the CDR3 is TGTGCCAGCAGCCCCGAAGCCTACTACGAGCAGTACTTC. Its translation: CASSPEAYYEQYF.

The chain is built from TRBV21-1 and TRBJ1-3; TRBD1, the table's D call, lacks a check against the DNA. TRBV21-1 constitutes a pseudogene. CDR3 length equals 16 residues. CDR3 nucleotide sequence: TGTGCCAGCAGCAAGGGCAGGGCCATCTCTGGAAACACCATATATTTT. Translation: CASSKGRAISGNTIYF.